This T cell receptor beta chain emerged from a study of blood T cell repertoires in COVID-19. Turning to the study itself: The United States, Italy and Spain were the sources of the acute and convalescent COVID-19 samples. T cells, B-cell-depleted T cells, or PBMCs supplied cDNA or gDNA.

Produced via immunoSEQ multiplex PCR; TCRdb's table is partial and in-frame only. The sample holds roughly 200,000 clones, around 80% seen once. This sequence was found in a woman aged 40 to 50 with COVID-19, enrolled during active disease. Sequenced input: peripheral blood.

CDR3 loop: CASSAWRTGRTGELFF. The CDR3 nucleotides are TGTGCCAGCAGCGCGTGGAGGACAGGTCGAACCGGGGAGCTGTTTTTT. This sequence joins TRBV7-2 and TRBJ2-2, with 7 bases that match TRBD1. The CDR3 length is 16 residues. Per germline, CDR1 SGHTA and CDR2 FQGNSA. Unmatched junction bases numbered 11, after V lost 5 bases and J lost 5 bases.